The source of this TCR beta chain is a study of control samples from healthy donors and cancer patients. V lost 5 bases, J lost 7 bases, and 12 bases lay in between. This CDR3 spans 13 amino acids. CDR1 is SGHNT, CDR2 YENEEA, per germline. Clones were sequenced by immunoSEQ multiplex PCR, and TCRdb holds only the in-frame ones, with some missing. There are approximately 120,000 clones in the sample; 85% to 95% occur only once, and 0.55% to 0.6% lies in the top ten. This sequence joins TRBV11-3 and TRBJ2-1; D perhaps matches TRBD2 (6 bases). The source is a man at least 80 years old with head and neck cancer. Sequenced sample: PBMCs. Written as DNA, the CDR3 is TGTGCCAGCAGCCGGGACTCACAAAATGAGCAGTTCTTC. It specifies CASSRDSQNEQFF.